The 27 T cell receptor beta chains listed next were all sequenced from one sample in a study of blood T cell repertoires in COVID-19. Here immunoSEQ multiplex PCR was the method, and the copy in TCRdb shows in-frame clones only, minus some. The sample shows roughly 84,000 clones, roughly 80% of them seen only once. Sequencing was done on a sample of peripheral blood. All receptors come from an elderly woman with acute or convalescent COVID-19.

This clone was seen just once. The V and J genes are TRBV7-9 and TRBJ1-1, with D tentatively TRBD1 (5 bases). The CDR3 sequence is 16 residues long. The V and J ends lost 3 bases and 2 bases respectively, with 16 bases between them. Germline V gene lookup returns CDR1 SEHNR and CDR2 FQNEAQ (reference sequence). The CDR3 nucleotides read TGTGCCAGCAGCTTCAGGGACCGGGGGGGTAACACTGAAGCTTTCTTT. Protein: CASSFRDRGGNTEAFF. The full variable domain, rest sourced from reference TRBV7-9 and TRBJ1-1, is DTGVSQNPRHKITKRGQNVTFRCDPISEHNRLYWYRQTLGQGPEFLTYFQNEAQLEKSRLLSDRFSAERPKGSFSTLEIQRTEQGDSAMYLCASSFRDRGGNTEAFFGQGTRLTVV.

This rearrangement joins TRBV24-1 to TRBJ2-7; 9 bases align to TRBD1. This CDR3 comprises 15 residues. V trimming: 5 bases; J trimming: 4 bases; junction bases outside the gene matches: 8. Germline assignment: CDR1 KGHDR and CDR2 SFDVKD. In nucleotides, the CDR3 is TGTGCCACCAGTGCAACCGGGACAGGGATATACGAGCAGTACTTC. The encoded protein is CATSATGTGIYEQYF.

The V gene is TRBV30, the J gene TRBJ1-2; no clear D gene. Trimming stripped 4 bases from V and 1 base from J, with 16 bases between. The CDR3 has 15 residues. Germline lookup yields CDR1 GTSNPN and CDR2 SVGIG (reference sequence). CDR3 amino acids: CAWMAGTSLNYGYTF. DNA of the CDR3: TGTGCCTGGATGGCAGGTACTAGCCTTAACTATGGCTACACCTTC.

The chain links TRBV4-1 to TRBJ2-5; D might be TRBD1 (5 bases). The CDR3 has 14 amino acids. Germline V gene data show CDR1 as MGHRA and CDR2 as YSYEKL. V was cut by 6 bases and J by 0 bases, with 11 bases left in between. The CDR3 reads CASSPDTNQETQYF. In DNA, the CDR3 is TGCGCCAGCAGTCCGGACACAAACCAAGAGACCCAGTACTTC.

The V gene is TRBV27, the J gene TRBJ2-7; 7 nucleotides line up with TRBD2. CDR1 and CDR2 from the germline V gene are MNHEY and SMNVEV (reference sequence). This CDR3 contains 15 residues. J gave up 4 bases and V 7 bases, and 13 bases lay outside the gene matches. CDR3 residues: CASTRKVTGGYEQYF. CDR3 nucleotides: TGTGCCAGCACCCGAAAGGTAACGGGGGGTTACGAGCAGTACTTC.

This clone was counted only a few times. The CDR3 sequence is CASSNYRGPYTDTQYF. The DNA of the CDR3 is TGTGCCAGTAGTAATTACAGGGGTCCCTACACAGATACGCAGTATTTT. The chain employs TRBV19 and TRBJ2-3; 7 nucleotides align to TRBD1. The CDR3 loop spans 16 amino acids. Germline V gene data show CDR1 as LNHDA and CDR2 as SQIVND (reference sequence). The V and J ends lost 4 bases and 2 bases, in that order; junction bases with no gene match: 9.

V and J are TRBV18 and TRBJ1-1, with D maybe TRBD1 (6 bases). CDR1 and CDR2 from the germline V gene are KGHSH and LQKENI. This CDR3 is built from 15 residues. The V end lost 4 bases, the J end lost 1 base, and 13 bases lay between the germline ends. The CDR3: CASSLSVGGNTEAFF. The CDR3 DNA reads TGTGCCAGCTCACTCTCTGTAGGGGGGAACACTGAAGCTTTCTTT.

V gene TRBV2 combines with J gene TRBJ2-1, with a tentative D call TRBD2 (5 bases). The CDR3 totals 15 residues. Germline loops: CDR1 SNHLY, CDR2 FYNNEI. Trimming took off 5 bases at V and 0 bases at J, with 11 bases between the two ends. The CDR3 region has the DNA TGTGCCAGCAGTACTAGTGGGAGCTCCTACAATGAGCAGTTCTTC. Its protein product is CASSTSGSSYNEQFF.

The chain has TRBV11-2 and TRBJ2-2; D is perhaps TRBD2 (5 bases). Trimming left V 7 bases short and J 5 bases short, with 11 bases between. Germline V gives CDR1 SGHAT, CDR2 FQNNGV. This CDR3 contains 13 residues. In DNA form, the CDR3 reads TGTGCCAGCACCTTCAAGCGGACCGGGGAGCTGTTTTTT. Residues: CASTFKRTGELFF.

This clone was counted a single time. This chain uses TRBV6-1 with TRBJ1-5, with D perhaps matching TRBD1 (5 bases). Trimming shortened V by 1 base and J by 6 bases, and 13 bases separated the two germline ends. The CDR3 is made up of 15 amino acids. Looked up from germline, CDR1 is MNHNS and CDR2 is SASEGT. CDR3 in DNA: TGTGCCAGCAGTGAAGGAGTCAGGGAAGCTCAGCCCCAGCATTTT. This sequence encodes CASSEGVREAQPQHF.

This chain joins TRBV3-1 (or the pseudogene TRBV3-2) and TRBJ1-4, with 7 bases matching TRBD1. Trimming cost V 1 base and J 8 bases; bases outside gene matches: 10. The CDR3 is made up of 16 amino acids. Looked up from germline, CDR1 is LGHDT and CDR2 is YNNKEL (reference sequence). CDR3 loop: CASSQGGQTAEEKLFF. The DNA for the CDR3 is TGTGCCAGCAGCCAAGGGGGACAGACAGCGGAGGAAAAACTGTTTTTT.

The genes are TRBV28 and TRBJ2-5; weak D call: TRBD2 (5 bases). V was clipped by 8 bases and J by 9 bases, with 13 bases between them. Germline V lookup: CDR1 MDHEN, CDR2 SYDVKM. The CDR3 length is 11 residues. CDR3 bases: TGTGCCAGCCGCGCCCCCGGGGCCCAGTACTTC. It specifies CASRAPGAQYF.

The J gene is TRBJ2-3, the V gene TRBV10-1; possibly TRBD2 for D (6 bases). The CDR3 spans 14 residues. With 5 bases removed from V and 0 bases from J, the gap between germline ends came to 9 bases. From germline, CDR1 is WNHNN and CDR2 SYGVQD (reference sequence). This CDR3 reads CASSTSGSTDTQYF. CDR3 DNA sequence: TGCGCCAGCAGTACAAGCGGGAGCACAGATACGCAGTATTTT.

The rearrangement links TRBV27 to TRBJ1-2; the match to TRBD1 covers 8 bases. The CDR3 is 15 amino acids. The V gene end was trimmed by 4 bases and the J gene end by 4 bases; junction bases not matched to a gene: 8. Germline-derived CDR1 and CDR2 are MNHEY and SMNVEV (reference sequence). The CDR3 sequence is CASSYSQGASYGYTF. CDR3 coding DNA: TGTGCCAGCAGTTACTCGCAGGGGGCCTCCTATGGCTACACCTTC.

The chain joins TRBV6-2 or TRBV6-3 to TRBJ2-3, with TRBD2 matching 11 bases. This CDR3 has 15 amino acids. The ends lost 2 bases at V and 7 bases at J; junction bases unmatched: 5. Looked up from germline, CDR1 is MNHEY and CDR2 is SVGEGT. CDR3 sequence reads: CASSYGTSGVNTQYF. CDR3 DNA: TGTGCCAGCAGTTACGGGACTAGCGGAGTGAATACGCAGTATTTT.

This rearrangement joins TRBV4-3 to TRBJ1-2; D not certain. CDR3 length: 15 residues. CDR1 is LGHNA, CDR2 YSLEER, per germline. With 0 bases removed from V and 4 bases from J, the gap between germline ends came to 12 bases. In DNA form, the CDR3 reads TGCGCCAGCAGCCAAGAAGAAGGAGGTAGCTATGGCTACACCTTC. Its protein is CASSQEEGGSYGYTF.

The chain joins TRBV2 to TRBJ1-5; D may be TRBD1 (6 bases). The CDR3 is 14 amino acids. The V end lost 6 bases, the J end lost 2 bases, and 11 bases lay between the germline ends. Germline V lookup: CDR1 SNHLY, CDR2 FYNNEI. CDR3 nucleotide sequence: TGTGCCAGCAGAGGACAGCTAGGCAATCAGCCCCAGCATTTT. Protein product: CASRGQLGNQPQHF. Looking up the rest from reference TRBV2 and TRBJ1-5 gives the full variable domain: EPEVTQTPSHQVTQMGQEVILRCVPISNHLYFYWYRQILGQKVEFLVSFYNNEISEKSEIFDDQFSVERPDGSNFTLKIRSTKLEDSAMYFCASRGQLGNQPQHFGDGTRLSIL.

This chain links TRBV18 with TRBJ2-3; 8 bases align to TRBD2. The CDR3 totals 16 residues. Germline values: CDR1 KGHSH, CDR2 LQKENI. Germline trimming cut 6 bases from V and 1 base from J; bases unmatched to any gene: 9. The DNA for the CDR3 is TGTGCCAGCTCGCCCTTACACGGGGGGGGCACAGATACGCAGTATTTT. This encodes CASSPLHGGGTDTQYF. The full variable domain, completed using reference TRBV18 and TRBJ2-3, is NAGVMQNPRHLVRRRGQEARLRCSPMKGHSHVYWYRQLPEEGLKFMVYLQKENIIDESGMPKERFSAEFPKEGPSILRIQQVVRGDSAAYFCASSPLHGGGTDTQYFGPGTRLTVL.

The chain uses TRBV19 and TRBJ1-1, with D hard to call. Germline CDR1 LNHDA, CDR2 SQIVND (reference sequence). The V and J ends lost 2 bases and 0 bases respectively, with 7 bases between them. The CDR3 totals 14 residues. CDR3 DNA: TGTGCCAGTAGTATAAGACTGATGAACACTGAAGCTTTCTTT. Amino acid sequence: CASSIRLMNTEAFF.

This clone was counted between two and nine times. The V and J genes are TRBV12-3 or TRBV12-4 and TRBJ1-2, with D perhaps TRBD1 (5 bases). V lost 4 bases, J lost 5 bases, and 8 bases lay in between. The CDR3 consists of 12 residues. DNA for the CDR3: TGTGCCAGCAGTTCGGACACGTATGGCTACACCTTC. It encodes CASSSDTYGYTF.

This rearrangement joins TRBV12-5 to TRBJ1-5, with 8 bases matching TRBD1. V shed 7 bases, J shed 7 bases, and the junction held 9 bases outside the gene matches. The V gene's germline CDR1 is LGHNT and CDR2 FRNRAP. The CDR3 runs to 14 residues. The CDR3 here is CASAPGQGAQPQHF. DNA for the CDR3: TGTGCTAGTGCCCCGGGGCAGGGGGCCCAGCCCCAGCATTTT. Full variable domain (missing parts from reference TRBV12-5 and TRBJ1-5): DARVTQTPRHKVTEMGQEVTMRCQPILGHNTVFWYRQTMMQGLELLAYFRNRAPLDDSGMPKDRFSAEMPDATLATLKIQPSEPRDSAVYFCASAPGQGAQPQHFGDGTRLSIL.

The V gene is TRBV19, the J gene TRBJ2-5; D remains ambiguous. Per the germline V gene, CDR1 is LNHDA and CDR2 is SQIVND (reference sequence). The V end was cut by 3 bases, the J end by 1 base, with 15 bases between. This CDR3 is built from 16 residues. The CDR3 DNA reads TGTGCCAGTAGTATTCAGCTAGGTTGGTTCCAAGAGACCCAGTACTTC. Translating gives CASSIQLGWFQETQYF.

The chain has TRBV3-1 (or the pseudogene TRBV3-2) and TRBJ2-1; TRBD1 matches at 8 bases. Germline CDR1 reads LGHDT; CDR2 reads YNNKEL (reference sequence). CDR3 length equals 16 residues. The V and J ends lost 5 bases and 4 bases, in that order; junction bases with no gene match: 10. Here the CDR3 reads CASSGMDRAFYNEQFF. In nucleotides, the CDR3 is TGTGCCAGCAGCGGTATGGACAGGGCTTTTTACAATGAGCAGTTCTTC.

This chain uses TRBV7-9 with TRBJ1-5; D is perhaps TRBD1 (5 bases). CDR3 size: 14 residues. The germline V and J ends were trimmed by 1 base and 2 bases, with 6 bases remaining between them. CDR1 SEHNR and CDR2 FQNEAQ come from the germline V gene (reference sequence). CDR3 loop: CASSLGGGNQPQHF. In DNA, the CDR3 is TGTGCCAGCAGCTTAGGGGGGGGCAATCAGCCCCAGCATTTT.

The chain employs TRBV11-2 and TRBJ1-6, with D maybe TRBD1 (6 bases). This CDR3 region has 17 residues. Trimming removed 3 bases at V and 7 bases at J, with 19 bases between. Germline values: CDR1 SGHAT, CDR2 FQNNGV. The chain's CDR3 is CASSLVGGMGINSPLHF. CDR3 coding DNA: TGTGCCAGCAGCTTGGTTGGGGGCATGGGTATCAATTCACCCCTCCACTTT.

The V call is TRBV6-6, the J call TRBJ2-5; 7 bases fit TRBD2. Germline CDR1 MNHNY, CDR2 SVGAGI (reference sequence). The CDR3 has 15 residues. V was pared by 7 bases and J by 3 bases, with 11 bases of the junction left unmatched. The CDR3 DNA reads TGTGCCAGCACAAATTTTGCGGGGGTGGAAGAGACCCAGTACTTC. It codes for CASTNFAGVEETQYF.

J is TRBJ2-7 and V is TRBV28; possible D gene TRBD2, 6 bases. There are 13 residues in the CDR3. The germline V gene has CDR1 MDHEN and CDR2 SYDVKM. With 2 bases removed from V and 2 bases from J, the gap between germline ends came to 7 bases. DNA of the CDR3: TGTGCCAGCAGTTTAACGGGGGCCTACGAGCAGTACTTC. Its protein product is CASSLTGAYEQYF.